This is a list of T cell receptor beta chains from one sample in a study of immune heterogeneity within non-small cell lung tumors. Each CDR3 protein gets one entry after TCRdb re-called the multiplex PCR reads with MiXCR. The sample holds approximately 3,000 distinct CDR3 sequences, 27% seen once. Sequenced material: lung tumor tissue. These receptors all come from a man aged 55 to 69 with non-small cell lung cancer. Each CDR3 is given with its conserved first and last residue. Each record gives: CDR3 length, V gene, D gene, J gene, clone size, CDR3 DNA, CDR3 protein. The D gene is left open where the match is weak. Only some rows state a clone size, as once, few, many or a class for expanded clones.

length: 11; V: TRBV30; D: NA; J: TRBJ2-1; size: NA; DNA: TGTGCCTGGGGGTCCTACAATGAGCAGTTCTTC; CDR3: CAWGSYNEQFF
length: 14; V: TRBV5-1; D: NA; J: TRBJ2-2; size: NA; DNA: TGCGCCAGCAGCCCTCTTATGGACACCGGGGAGCTGTTTTTT; CDR3: CASSPLMDTGELFF
length: 12; V: TRBV6-1; D: NA; J: TRBJ2-7; size: medium-sized; DNA: TGTGCCAGCAGTTTCCTAGGGGGTGAGCAGTACTTC; CDR3: CASSFLGGEQYF
length: 12; V: TRBV6-1; D: NA; J: TRBJ1-5; size: NA; DNA: TGTGCCAGCAGTACGCCGAATCAGCCCCAGCATTTT; CDR3: CASSTPNQPQHF
length: 13; V: TRBV6-1; D: NA; J: TRBJ2-5; size: NA; DNA: TGTGCCAGCATTGTGACACCACAAGAGACCCAGTACTTC; CDR3: CASIVTPQETQYF
length: 13; V: TRBV3-1; D: TRBD1; J: TRBJ1-1; size: medium-sized; DNA: TGTGCCAGCAGCCCACGGACAGGGGAAAAAGCTTTCTTT; CDR3: CASSPRTGEKAFF
length: 13; V: TRBV19; D: NA; J: TRBJ1-5; size: NA; DNA: TGTGCCAGCATCGCCTGGGGGGATCAGCCCCAGCATTTT; CDR3: CASIAWGDQPQHF
length: 13; V: TRBV6-2/TRBV6-3; D: NA; J: TRBJ1-2; size: medium-sized; DNA: TGTGCCAGCAGCTCAACCGCCTATTATGGCTACACCTTC; CDR3: CASSSTAYYGYTF
length: 14; V: TRBV5-1; D: NA; J: TRBJ2-7; size: medium-sized; DNA: TGCGCCAGCAGCTTGGTCGGGGGTCCCTACGAGCAGTACTTC; CDR3: CASSLVGGPYEQYF
length: 21; V: TRBV20-1; D: TRBD2; J: TRBJ2-2; size: few; DNA: TGCAGTGCTAGAGATTGGAAACGGATGACTAGCGGGAGGGCCGGGGGCGGGGAGCTGTTTTTT; CDR3: CSARDWKRMTSGRAGGGELFF